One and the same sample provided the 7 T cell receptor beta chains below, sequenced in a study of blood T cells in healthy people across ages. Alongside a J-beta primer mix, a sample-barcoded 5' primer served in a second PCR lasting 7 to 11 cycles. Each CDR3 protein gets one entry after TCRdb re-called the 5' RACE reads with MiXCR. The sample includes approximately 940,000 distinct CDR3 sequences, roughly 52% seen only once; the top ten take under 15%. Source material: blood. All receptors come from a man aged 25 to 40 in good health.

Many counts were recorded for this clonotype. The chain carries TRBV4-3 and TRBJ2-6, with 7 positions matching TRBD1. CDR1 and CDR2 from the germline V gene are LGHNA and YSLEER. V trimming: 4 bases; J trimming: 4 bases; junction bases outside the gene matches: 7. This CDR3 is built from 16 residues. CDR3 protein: CASSPWTGQGANVLTF. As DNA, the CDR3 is TGCGCCAGCAGCCCGTGGACAGGCCAAGGGGCCAACGTCCTGACTTTC.

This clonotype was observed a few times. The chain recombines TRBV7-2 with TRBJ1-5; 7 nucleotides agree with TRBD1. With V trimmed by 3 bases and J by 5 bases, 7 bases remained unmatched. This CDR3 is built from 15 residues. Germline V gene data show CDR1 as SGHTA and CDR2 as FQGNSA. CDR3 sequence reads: CASSLEDRTYQPQHF. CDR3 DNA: TGTGCCAGCAGCTTGGAGGACAGGACCTATCAGCCCCAGCATTTT.

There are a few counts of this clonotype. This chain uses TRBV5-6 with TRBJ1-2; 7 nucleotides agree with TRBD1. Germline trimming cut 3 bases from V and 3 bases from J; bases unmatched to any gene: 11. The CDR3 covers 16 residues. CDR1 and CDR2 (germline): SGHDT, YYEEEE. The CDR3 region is CASSWRETGSDYGYTF. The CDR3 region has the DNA TGTGCCAGCAGCTGGCGCGAGACAGGGAGTGACTATGGCTACACCTTC. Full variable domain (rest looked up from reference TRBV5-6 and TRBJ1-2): DAGVTQSPTHLIKTRGQQVTLRCSPKSGHDTVSWYQQALGQGPQFIFQYYEEEERQRGNFPDRFSGHQFPNYSSELNVNALLLGDSALYLCASSWRETGSDYGYTFGSGTRLTVV.

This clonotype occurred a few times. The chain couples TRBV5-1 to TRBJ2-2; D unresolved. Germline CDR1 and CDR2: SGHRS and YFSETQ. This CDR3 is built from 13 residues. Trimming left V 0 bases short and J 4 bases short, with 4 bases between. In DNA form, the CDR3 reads TGCGCCAGCAGCTTGGATAGCACCGGGGAGCTGTTTTTT. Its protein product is CASSLDSTGELFF.

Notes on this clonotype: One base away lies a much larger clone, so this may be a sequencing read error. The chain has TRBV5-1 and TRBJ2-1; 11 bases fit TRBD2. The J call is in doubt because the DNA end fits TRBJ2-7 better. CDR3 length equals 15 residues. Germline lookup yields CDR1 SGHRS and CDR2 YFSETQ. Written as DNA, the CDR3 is TGCGCCAGTTGGATAGCGGGGGGGTCCTACAATGAGCAGTACTTC. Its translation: CASWIAGGSYNEQYF.

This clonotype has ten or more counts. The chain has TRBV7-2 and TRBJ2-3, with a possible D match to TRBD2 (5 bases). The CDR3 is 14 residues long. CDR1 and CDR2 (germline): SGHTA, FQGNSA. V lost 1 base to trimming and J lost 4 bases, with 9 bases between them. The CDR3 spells CASSLGSGSDTQYF. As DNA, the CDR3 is TGTGCCAGCAGCTTAGGGTCGGGATCAGATACGCAGTATTTT.

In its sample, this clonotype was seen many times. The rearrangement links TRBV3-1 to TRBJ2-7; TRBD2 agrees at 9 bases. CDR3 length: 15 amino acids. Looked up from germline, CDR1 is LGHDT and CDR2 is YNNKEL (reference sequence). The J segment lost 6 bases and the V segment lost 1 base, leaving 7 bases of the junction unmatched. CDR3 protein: CASSQVGTSPPEQYF. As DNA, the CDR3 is TGTGCCAGCAGCCAAGTAGGGACTAGCCCTCCCGAGCAGTACTTC.